One TCR beta chain is described in this entry. Its antigen is still unknown. The method was immunoSEQ multiplex PCR; TCRdb's version includes in-frame clones alone and lacks a portion of them. The sample includes roughly 200,000 clones, 81% of them seen just once. This record comes from a study of cytomegalovirus exposure and HLA in healthy donors. Overall study: It was reported in a later analysis that the same platform had been used for the 120 validation repertoires as for the roughly 650 first-cohort repertoires.

Study outcomes and limitations: Rare TCR sequences predominated, though certain public TCRs were found in many donors. The study flagged roughly 160 TCR beta chains as cytomegalovirus-associated.

Trimming removed 1 base from V and 7 bases from J; junction bases left unmatched: 3. The length of the CDR3 is 13 residues. Germline assignment: CDR1 MGHRA and CDR2 YSYEKL. The sample taken for sequencing was PBMCs. The chain couples TRBV4-1 to TRBJ2-7; 8 bases match TRBD2. This sequence was found in a woman in her twenties or thirties in good health and CMV-seronegative. CDR3 coding DNA: TGCGCCAGCAGCCAAGGTCGGGGGGGTGAGCAGTACTTC. Its protein is CASSQGRGGEQYF.